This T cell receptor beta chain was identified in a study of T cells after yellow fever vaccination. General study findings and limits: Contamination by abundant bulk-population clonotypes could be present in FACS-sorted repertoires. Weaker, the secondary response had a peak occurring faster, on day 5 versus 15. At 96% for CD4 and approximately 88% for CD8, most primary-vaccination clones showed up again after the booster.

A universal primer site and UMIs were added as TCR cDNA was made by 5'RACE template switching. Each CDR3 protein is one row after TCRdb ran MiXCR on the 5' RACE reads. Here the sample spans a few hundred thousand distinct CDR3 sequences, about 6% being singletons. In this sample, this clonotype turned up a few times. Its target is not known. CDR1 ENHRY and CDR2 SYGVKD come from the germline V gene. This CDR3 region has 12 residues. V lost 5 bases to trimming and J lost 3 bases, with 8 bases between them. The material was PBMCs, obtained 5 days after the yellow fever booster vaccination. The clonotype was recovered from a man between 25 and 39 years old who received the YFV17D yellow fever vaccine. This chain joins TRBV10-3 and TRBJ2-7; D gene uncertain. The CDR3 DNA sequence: TGTGCCATCAGTAACTTAGGCTACGAGCAGTACTTC. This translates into CAISNLGYEQYF.